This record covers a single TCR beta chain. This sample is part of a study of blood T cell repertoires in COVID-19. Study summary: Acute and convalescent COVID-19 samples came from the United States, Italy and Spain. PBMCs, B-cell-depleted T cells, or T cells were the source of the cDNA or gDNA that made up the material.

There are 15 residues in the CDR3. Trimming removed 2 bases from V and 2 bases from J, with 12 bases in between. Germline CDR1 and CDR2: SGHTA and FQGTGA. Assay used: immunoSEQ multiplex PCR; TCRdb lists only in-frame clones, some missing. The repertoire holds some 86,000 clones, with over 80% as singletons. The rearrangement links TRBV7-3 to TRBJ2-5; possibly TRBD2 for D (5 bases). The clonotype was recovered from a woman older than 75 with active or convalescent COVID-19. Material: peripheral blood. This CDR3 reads CASSLLPAGQETQYF. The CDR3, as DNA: TGTGCCAGCAGCTTACTCCCTGCGGGTCAAGAGACCCAGTACTTC.